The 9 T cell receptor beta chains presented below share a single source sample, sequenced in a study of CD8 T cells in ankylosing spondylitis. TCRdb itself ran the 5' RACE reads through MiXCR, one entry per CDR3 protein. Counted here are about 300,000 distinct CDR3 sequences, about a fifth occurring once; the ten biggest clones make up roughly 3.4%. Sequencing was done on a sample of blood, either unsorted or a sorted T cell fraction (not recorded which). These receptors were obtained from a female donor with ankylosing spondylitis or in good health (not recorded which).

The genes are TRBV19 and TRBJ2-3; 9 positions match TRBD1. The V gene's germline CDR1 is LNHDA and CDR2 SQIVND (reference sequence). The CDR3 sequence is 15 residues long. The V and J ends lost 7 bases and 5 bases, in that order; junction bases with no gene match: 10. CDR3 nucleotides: TGTGCCAGTATGAGGACAGGGGATCGACAAGATACGCAGTATTTT. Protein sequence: CASMRTGDRQDTQYF.

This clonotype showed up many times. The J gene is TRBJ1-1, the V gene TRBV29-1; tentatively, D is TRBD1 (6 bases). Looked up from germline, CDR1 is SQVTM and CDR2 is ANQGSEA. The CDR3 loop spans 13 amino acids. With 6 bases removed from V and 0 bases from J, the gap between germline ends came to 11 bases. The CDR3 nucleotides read TGCAGCGTACGTACAGGGTTGAACACTGAAGCTTTCTTT. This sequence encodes CSVRTGLNTEAFF.

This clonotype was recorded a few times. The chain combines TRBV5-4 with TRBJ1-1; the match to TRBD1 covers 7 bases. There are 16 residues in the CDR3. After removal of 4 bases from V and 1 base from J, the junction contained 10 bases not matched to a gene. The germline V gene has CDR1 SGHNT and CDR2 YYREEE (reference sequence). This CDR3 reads CASSRPTGTANTEAFF. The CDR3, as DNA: TGTGCCAGCAGCCGACCAACCGGGACAGCGAACACTGAAGCTTTCTTT.

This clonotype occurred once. CDR3 in DNA: TGTGCCAGCAGCTCCCTTGGGGATCAGCCCCAGCATTTT. It encodes CASSSLGDQPQHF. The chain joins TRBV9 to TRBJ1-5, with D uncertain. The CDR3 runs to 13 residues. Germline V lookup: CDR1 SGDLS, CDR2 YYNGEE. V gave up 4 bases and J gave up 5 bases, with 10 bases separating them.

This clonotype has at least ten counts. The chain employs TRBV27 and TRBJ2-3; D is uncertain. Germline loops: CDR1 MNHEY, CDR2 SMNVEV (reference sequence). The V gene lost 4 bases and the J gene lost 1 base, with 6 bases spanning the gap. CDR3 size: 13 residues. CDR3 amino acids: CASSSRRTDTQYF. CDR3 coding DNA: TGTGCCAGCAGTTCCCGCCGCACAGATACGCAGTATTTT.

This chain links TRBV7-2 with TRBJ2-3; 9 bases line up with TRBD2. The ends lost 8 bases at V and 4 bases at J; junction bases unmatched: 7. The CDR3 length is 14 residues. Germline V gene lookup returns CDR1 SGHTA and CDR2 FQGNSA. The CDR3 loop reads CASLAGRGPDTQYF. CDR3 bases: TGTGCCAGCCTAGCGGGAAGAGGACCAGATACGCAGTATTTT.

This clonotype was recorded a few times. The CDR3 nucleotides read TGTGCCAGCAGAAGTGACAGACACCCTAATCAGCCCCAGCATTTT. It encodes CASRSDRHPNQPQHF. V and J are TRBV5-8 and TRBJ1-5, with D perhaps TRBD1 (5 bases). V was clipped by 5 bases and J by 4 bases, with 16 bases between them. This CDR3 contains 15 residues. Germline V CDR1 and CDR2: SGHTS, YDEGEE.

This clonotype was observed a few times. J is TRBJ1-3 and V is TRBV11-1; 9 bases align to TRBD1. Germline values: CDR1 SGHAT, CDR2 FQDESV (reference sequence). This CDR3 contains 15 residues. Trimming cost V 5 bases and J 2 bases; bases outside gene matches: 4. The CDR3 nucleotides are TGTGCCAGCAGCGGAACAGGGGGCACTGGAAACACCATATATTTT. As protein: CASSGTGGTGNTIYF.

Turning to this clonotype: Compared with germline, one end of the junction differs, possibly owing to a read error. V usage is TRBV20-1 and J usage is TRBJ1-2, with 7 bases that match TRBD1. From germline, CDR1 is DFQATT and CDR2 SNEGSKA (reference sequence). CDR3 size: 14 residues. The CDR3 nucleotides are TGCAGTGCTAGGGCCCCGGGACAGTCTTATGGCTACGCCTTC. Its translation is CSARAPGQSYGYAF.